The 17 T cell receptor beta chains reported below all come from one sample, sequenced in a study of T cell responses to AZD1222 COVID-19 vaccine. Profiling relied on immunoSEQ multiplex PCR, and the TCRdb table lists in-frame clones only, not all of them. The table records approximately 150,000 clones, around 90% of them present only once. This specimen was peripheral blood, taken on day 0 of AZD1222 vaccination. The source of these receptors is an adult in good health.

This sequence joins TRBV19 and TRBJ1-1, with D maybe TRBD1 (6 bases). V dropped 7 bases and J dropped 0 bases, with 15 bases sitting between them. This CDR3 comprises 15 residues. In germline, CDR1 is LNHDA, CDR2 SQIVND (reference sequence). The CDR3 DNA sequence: TGTGCCAGTAAGGGGAGGCAGGGGTTGAACACTGAAGCTTTCTTT. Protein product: CASKGRQGLNTEAFF.

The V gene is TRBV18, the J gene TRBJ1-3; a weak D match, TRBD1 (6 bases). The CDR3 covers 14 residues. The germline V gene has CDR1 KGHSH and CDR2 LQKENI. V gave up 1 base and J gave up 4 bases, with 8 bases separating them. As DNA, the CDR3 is TGTGCCAGCTCACCACGGACAGCGGGAAACACCATATATTTT. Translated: CASSPRTAGNTIYF.

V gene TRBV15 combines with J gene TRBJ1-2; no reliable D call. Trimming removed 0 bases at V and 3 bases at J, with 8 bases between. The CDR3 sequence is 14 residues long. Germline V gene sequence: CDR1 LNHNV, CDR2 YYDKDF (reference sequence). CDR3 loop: CATSREQYDYGYTF. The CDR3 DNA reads TGTGCCACCAGCAGAGAGCAGTACGACTATGGCTACACCTTC.

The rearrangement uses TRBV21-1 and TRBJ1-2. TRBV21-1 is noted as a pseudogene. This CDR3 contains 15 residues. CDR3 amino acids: CASSISRMGFYGYTF. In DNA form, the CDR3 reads TGTGCCAGCAGCATTAGCAGGATGGGGTTCTATGGCTACACCTTC.

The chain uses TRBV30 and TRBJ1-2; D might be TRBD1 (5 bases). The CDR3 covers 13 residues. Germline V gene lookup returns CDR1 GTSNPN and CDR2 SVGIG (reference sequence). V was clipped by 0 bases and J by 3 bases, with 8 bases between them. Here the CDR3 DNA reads TGTGCCTGGAGTGTAACGGGGGACTATGGCTACACCTTC. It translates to CAWSVTGDYGYTF.

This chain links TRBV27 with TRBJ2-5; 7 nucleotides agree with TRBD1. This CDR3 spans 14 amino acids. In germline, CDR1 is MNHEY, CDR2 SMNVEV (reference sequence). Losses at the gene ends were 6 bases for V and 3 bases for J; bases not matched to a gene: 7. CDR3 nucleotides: TGTGCCAGCAGAGCCCTAGACAGGGAAGAGACCCAGTACTTC. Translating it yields CASRALDREETQYF.

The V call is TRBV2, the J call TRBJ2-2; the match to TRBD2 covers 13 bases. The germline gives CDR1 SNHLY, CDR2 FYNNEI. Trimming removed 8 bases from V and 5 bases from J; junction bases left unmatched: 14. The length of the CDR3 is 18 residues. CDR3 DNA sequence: TGTGCCAGCCGGACTAGCGGGAGAAGTATACGGGGTACCGGGGAGCTGTTTTTT. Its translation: CASRTSGRSIRGTGELFF.

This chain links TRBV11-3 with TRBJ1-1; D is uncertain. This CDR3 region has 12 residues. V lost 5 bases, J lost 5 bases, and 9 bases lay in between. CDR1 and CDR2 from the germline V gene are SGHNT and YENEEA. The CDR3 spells CASSKVPTEAFF. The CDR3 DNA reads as TGTGCCAGCAGCAAAGTCCCTACTGAAGCTTTCTTT.

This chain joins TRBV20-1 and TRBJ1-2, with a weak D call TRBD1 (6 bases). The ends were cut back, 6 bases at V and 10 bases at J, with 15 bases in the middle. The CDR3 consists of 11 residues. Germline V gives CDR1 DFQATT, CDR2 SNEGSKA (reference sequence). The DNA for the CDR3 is TGCAGTGCGATGGGGGCCGTCGACTACACCTTC. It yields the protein CSAMGAVDYTF.

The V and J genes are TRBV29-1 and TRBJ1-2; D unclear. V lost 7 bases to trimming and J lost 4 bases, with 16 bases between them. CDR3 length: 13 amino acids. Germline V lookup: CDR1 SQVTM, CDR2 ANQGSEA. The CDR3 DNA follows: TGCAGCGCCGAAATGGGAGTCCCCTATGGCTACACCTTC. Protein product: CSAEMGVPYGYTF. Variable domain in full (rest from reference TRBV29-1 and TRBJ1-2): SAVISQKPSRDICQRGTSLTIQCQVDSQVTMMFWYRQQPGQSLTLIATANQGSEATYESGFVIDKFPISRPNLTFSTLTVSNMSPEDSSIYLCSAEMGVPYGYTFGSGTRLTVV.

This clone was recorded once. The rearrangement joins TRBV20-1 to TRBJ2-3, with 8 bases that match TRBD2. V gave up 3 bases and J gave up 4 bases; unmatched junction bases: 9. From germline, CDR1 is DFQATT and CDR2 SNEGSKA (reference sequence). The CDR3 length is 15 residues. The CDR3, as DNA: TGCAGTGCTAGTCACGTAGCGGGGAGGGCAGATACGCAGTATTTT. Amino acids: CSASHVAGRADTQYF.

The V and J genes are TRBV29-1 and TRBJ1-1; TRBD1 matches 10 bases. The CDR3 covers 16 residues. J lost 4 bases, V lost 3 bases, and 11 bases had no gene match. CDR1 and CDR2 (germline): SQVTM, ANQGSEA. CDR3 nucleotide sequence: TGCAGCGTTGAGATCCGGGACAGGGGTTTTGGCACTGAAGCTTTCTTT. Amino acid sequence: CSVEIRDRGFGTEAFF.

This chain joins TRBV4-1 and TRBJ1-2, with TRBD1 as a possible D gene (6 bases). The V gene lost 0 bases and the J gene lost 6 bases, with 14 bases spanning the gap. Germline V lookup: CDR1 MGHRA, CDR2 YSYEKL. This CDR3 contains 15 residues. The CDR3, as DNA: TGCGCCAGCAGCCAAGAAAGGAGCAGGGGCGATGGCTACACCTTC. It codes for CASSQERSRGDGYTF.

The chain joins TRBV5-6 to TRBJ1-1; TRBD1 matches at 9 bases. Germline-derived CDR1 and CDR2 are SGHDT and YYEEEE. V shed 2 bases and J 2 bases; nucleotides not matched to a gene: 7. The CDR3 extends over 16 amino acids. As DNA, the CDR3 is TGTGCCAGCAGCTTTCGGGACAGGGTCCTAAACACTGAAGCTTTCTTT. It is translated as CASSFRDRVLNTEAFF.

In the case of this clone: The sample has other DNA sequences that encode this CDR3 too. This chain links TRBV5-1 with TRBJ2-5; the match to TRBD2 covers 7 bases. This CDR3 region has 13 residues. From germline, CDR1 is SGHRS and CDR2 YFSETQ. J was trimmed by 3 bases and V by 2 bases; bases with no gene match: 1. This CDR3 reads CASSFSGEETQYF. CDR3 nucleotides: TGCGCCAGCAGCTTCAGCGGGGAAGAGACCCAGTACTTC. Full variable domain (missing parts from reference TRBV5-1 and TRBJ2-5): KAGVTQTPRYLIKTRGQQVTLSCSPISGHRSVSWYQQTPGQGLQFLFEYFSETQRNKGNFPGRFSGRQFSNSRSEMNVSTLELGDSALYLCASSFSGEETQYFGPGTRLLVL.

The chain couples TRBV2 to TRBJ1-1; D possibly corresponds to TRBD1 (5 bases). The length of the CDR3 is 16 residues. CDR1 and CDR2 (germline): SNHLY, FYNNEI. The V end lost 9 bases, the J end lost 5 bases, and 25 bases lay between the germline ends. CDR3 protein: CARSSGTDEQSTEAFF. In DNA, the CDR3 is TGTGCCAGATCCTCAGGGACCGATGAACAGTCGACTGAAGCTTTCTTT.

DNA of the CDR3: TGTGCCAGCAGCTTCGGGACAGTGAATGAGCAGTTCTTC. It translates to CASSFGTVNEQFF. The chain employs TRBV11-1 and TRBJ2-1, with 7 bases lining up with TRBD1. V gave up 3 bases and J gave up 7 bases; unmatched junction bases: 3. CDR1 and CDR2 (germline): SGHAT, FQDESV (reference sequence). CDR3 length: 13 amino acids.